This T cell receptor beta chain was recovered during a study of blood T cells in healthy people across ages. Study-wide points: Unknown donor CMV status possibly confounded expanded clonotype changes. The diversity estimates, figures obtained from one million T cells, were considered underestimates.

Drawn from each donor were ten milliliters of peripheral blood. Sample-barcoded 5' priming and a J-beta primer mix drove a second PCR of roughly 6 to 12 cycles. TCRdb passed the 5' RACE reads through MiXCR, listing each CDR3 protein once. The table includes about 970,000 distinct CDR3 sequences, roughly half detected once. V gave up 6 bases and J gave up 3 bases; unmatched junction bases: 1. There are 13 residues in the CDR3. CDR1 is DFQATT and CDR2 is SNEGSKA in the germline V gene (reference sequence). Only a few counts were recorded for this clonotype. No antigen is known for it. The rearrangement uses TRBV20-1 and TRBJ2-1; 11 bases map to TRBD2. The clonotype was recovered from a woman aged 55-70 years in good health. Material for sequencing was blood. The CDR3 region is CSAGLAVYNEQFF. CDR3 nucleotides: TGCAGTGCGGGACTAGCGGTCTACAATGAGCAGTTCTTC.